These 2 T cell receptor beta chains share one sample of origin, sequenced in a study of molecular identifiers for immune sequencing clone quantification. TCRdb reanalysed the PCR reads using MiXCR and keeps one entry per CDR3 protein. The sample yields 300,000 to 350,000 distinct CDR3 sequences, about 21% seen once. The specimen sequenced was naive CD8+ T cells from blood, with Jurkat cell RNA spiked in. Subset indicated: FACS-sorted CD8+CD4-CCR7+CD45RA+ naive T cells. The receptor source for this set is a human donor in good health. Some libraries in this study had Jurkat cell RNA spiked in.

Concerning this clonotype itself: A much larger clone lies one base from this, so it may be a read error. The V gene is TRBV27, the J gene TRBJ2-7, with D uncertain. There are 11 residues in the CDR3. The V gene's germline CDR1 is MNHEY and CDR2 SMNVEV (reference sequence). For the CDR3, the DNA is TGTGTCAGCATATATGGGCACGAGCAGTACTTC. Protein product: CVSIYGHEQYF.

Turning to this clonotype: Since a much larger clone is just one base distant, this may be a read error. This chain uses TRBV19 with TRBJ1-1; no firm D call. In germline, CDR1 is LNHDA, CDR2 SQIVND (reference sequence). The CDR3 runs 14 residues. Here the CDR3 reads CAGSIGQANTEAFF. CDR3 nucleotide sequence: TGTGCCGGTAGTATAGGCCAGGCGAACACTGAAGCTTTCTTT.